This T cell receptor beta chain comes out of a study of T-cell reconstitution after alpha-beta-depleted transplantation in children. Ten or more counts support this clonotype. The antigen is not known. The CDR3 runs 14 residues. The germline CDR1 and CDR2 sequences are MGHDK and SYGVNS. The V gene lost 0 bases and the J gene lost 6 bases, with 10 bases spanning the gap. Molecular barcoding with unique molecular identifiers was used for the TCRbeta library. TCRdb reanalysed the PCR reads using MiXCR and keeps one entry per CDR3 protein. The sample includes about 250,000 distinct CDR3 sequences, 24% of them seen just once. Study-level results: Several hundred expanded graft clones reportedly gave rise to the alpha-beta T cells present about two months after transplant. When one year had passed after transplant, most T-cell counts and diversity came from newly produced T cells.

The V call is TRBV25-1, the J call TRBJ2-3; D is uncertain. This sequence was found in a female patient aged 2 to 10 who had a stem cell transplant for congenital amegakaryocytic thrombocytopenia, so the T cells may come from the graft donor. This sample comprised PBMCs, mostly from graft donor cells, obtained 360 days after TCRalphabeta/CD19-depleted stem cell transplant. CDR3 sequence reads: CASSEYDTADTQYF. CDR3 in DNA: TGTGCCAGCAGTGAATATGATACGGCTGATACGCAGTATTTT.